This passage covers 8 T cell receptor beta chains from one sample sequenced in a study of identical twins. TCRdb analysed the 5' RACE reads with MiXCR anew, one entry per CDR3 protein. In the table there are about 900,000 distinct CDR3 sequences, 10% to 15% of which are singletons. The sample also formed part of further work on yellow fever vaccine responses in identical twins.

Source material: PBMCs. The origin of the receptors is a young woman in good health.

This rearrangement joins TRBV20-1 to TRBJ2-5; tentative D call: TRBD2 (6 bases). This CDR3 comprises 14 residues. V was trimmed by 0 bases and J by 5 bases, leaving 13 bases between them. CDR1 DFQATT and CDR2 SNEGSKA come from the germline V gene (reference sequence). CDR3 amino acids: CSAREPGLAETQYF. In nucleotides, the CDR3 is TGCAGTGCTAGAGAACCGGGACTCGCGGAGACCCAGTACTTC.

This clonotype showed up many times. The rearrangement uses TRBV10-3 and TRBJ1-5, with unresolved D. The CDR3 is 17 residues long. Trimming removed 3 bases at V and 3 bases at J, with 18 bases between. Germline CDR1 and CDR2: ENHRY and SYGVKD. The CDR3 sequence is CAISEILTDYLNQPQHF. The DNA for the CDR3 is TGTGCCATCAGTGAAATCTTAACCGATTACCTCAATCAGCCCCAGCATTTT.

The table lists this clonotype with a few counts. V is TRBV28 and J is TRBJ2-3; 13 nucleotides line up with TRBD2. From germline, CDR1 is MDHEN and CDR2 SYDVKM. After removal of 4 bases from V and 2 bases from J, the junction contained 6 bases not matched to a gene. The CDR3 is 17 residues long. The CDR3 DNA follows: TGTGCCAGCAGTTCGGGACTAGCGGGGTTCCACACAGATACGCAGTATTTT. Translating it yields CASSSGLAGFHTDTQYF. The whole variable domain, remainder taken from reference TRBV28 and TRBJ2-3, is DVKVTQSSRYLVKRTGEKVFLECVQDMDHENMFWYRQDPGLGLRLIYFSYDVKMKEKGDIPEGYSVSREKKERFSLILESASTNQTSMYLCASSSGLAGFHTDTQYFGPGTRLTVL.

V usage is TRBV4-1 and J usage is TRBJ1-3; D uncertain. The CDR3 is 17 residues long. Looked up from germline, CDR1 is MGHRA and CDR2 is YSYEKL. V was shortened by 4 bases and J by 0 bases, with 16 bases between the two germline ends. CDR3 nucleotides: TGCGCCAGCAGCCGAGTGTCGGTACCACTCTCTGGAAACACCATATATTTT. It yields the protein CASSRVSVPLSGNTIYF.

This clonotype was counted between two and nine times. The chain couples TRBV12-3 or TRBV12-4 to TRBJ1-2, with 11 bases aligning to TRBD1. CDR3 length: 16 amino acids. V lost 4 bases, J lost 2 bases, and 6 bases stayed unmatched. The CDR3 DNA reads TGTGCCAGCAGTTCCGGTCGGGACAGGGGGAACTATGGCTACACCTTC. As protein: CASSSGRDRGNYGYTF.

The rearrangement joins TRBV7-9 to TRBJ1-1, with D hard to call. CDR3 length: 14 amino acids. V was clipped by 1 base and J by 7 bases, with 13 bases between them. The germline V gene has CDR1 SEHNR and CDR2 FQNEAQ (reference sequence). In DNA form, the CDR3 reads TGTGCCAGCAGCTTAGTGGCGATCGAAATTGAAGCTTTCTTT. Translation: CASSLVAIEIEAFF. Filled out from reference TRBV7-9 and TRBJ1-1, the complete variable domain reads DTGVSQNPRHKITKRGQNVTFRCDPISEHNRLYWYRQTLGQGPEFLTYFQNEAQLEKSRLLSDRFSAERPKGSFSTLEIQRTEQGDSAMYLCASSLVAIEIEAFFGQGTRLTVV.

The V and J genes are TRBV10-2 and TRBJ1-6; D is perhaps TRBD1 (5 bases). The CDR3 spans 13 residues. The V and J ends lost 8 bases and 3 bases respectively, with 8 bases between them. Germline V gene lookup returns CDR1 WSHSY and CDR2 SAAADI. CDR3 sequence (DNA): TGCGCCAGCGGACAAAACTATAATTCACCCCTCCACTTT. Translated, it gives CASGQNYNSPLHF.

The chain has TRBV5-5 and TRBJ2-3, with TRBD2 matching 12 bases. V shed 0 bases, J shed 4 bases, and the junction held 6 bases outside the gene matches. Germline CDR1 reads SGHKS; CDR2 reads YYEKEE (reference sequence). The CDR3 covers 17 residues. CDR3 coding DNA: TGTGCCAGCAGCTTGGCCCTGACTAGCGGGAGTTCAGATACGCAGTATTTT. It specifies CASSLALTSGSSDTQYF.